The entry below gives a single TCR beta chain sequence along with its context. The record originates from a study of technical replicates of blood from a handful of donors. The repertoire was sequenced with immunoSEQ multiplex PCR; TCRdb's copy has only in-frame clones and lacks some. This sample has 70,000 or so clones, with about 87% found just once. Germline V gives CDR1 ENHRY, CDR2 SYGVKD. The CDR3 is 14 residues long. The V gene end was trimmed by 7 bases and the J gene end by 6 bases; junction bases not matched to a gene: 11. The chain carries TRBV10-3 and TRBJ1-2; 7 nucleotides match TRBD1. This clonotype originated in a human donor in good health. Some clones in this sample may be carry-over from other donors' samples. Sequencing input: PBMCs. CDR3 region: CAIKRAGTADGYTF. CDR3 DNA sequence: TGTGCCATCAAGAGGGCGGGGACAGCGGATGGCTACACCTTC.